This T cell receptor (beta chain) was sequenced during a study of shared clonotypes between healthy human individuals. About the research overall: Aged 18 to 49, the donors were a couple of women and three men.

CDR3 size: 20 residues. The germline gives CDR1 KGHSY, CDR2 FQNENV. V was trimmed by 4 bases and J by 2 bases, leaving 30 bases between them. Study outcomes and limitations: Sequencing depth was expected to influence donor clonotype sharing.

All donors were healthy HIV-negative adults lacking recent acute infections or vaccinations. The CD4+ fraction was divided into a CD45RA+ naive subset and a CD45RA-negative memory subset. This clone was recorded a few times. The antigen is unknown. Measured with immunoSEQ multiplex PCR; TCRdb has only the in-frame clones, and not every one. The sample yields 950,000 to 1,100,000 clones, 78% seen once. Sequenced sample: memory CD4+ T cells from PBMCs. Specified subset: CD45RA-negative fraction. The TCR was taken from a young man in good health. Some clones in this sample may be carry-over from other donors' samples. This chain connects TRBV16 to TRBJ2-7; perhaps TRBD1 as D (5 bases). As DNA, the CDR3 is TGTGCCAGCAGCCCAACAGCCCGTGCAGGGAACGCTCTAGGTACCTACGAGCAGTACTTC. Translation gives CASSPTARAGNALGTYEQYF.